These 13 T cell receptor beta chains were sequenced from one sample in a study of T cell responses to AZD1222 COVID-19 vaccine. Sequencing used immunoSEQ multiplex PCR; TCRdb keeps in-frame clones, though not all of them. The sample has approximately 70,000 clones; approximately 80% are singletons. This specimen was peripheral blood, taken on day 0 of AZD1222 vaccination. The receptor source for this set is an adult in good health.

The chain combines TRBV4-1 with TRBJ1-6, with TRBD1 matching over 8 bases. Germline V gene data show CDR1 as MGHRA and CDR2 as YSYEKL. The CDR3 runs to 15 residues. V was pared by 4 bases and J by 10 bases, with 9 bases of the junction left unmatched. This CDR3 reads CASSLLTGVASPLHF. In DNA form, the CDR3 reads TGCGCCAGCAGCCTCCTGACAGGGGTAGCCTCACCCCTCCACTTT.

CDR3 nucleotide sequence: TGTGCCAGCAGCTTAGAGGAGGCCGTAAACTATGGCTACACCTTC. It is translated as CASSLEEAVNYGYTF. The chain employs TRBV7-6 and TRBJ1-2; no definite D call. V lost 1 base to trimming and J lost 2 bases, with 11 bases between them. The CDR3 contains 15 residues. Germline loops: CDR1 SGHVS, CDR2 FNYEAQ.

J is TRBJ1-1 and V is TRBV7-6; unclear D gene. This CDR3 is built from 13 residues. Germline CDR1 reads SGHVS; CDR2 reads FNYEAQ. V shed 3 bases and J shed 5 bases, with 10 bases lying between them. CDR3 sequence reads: CASSLERVTEAFF. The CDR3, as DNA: TGTGCCAGCAGCTTGGAAAGGGTTACTGAAGCTTTCTTT. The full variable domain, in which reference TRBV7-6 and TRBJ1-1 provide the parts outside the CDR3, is GAGVSQSPRYKVTKRGQDVALRCDPISGHVSLYWYRQALGQGPEFLTYFNYEAQQDKSGLPNDRFSAERPEGSISTLTIQRTEQRDSAMYRCASSLERVTEAFFGQGTRLTVV.

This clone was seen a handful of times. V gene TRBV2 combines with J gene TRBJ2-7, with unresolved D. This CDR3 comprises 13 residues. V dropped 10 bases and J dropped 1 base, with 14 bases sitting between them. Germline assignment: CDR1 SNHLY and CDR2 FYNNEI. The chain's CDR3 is CANTPKESYEQYF. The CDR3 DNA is TGTGCCAATACCCCGAAGGAATCCTACGAGCAGTACTTC.

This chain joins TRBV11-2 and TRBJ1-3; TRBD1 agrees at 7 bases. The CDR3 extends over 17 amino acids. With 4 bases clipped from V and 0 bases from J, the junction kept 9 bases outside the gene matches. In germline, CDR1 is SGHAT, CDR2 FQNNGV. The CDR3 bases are TGTGCCAGCAGCTCACCCCGACAGGGCCTCTCTGGAAACACCATATATTTT. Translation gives CASSSPRQGLSGNTIYF.

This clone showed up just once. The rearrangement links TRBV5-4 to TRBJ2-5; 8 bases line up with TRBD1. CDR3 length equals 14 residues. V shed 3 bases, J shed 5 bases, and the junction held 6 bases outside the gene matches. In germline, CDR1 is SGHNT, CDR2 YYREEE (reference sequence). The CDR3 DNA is TGTGCCAGCAGCTCCGGACAGGGCTGGGAGACCCAGTACTTC. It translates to CASSSGQGWETQYF. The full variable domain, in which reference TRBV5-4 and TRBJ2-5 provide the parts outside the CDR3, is ETGVTQSPTHLIKTRGQQVTLRCSSQSGHNTVSWYQQALGQGPQFIFQYYREEENGRGNFPPRFSGLQFPNYSSELNVNALELDDSALYLCASSSGQGWETQYFGPGTRLLVL.

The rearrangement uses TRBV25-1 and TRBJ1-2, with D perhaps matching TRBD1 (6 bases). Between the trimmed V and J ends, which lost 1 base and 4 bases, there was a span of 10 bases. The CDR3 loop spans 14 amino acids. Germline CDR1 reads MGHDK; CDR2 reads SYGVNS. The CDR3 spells CASSEFRGRYGYTF. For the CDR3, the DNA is TGTGCCAGCAGTGAATTCAGGGGACGCTATGGCTACACCTTC.

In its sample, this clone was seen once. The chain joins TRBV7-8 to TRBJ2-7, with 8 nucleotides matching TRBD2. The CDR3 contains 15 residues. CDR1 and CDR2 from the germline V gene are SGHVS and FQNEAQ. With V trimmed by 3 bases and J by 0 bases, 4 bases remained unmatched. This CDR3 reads CASSLERGTSYEQYF. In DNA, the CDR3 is TGTGCCAGCAGCTTGGAGCGGGGGACCTCCTACGAGCAGTACTTC.

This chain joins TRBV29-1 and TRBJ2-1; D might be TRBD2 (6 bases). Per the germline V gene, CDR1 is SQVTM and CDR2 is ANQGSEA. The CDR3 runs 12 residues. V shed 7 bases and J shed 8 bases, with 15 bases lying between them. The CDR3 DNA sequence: TGCAGCGCCAAGCCGTGGGGGGATGAGCAGTTCTTC. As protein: CSAKPWGDEQFF.

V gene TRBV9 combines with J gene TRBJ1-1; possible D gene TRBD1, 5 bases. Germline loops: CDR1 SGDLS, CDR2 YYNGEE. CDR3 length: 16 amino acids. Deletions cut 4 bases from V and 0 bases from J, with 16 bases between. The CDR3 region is CASSTYQGDMNTEAFF. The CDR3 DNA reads TGTGCCAGCAGCACCTATCAGGGCGACATGAACACTGAAGCTTTCTTT.

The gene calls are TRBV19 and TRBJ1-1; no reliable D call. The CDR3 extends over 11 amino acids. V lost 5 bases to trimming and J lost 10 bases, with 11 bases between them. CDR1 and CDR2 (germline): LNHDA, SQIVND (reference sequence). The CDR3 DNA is TGTGCCAGTAGTTCTACCTACCGAGCTTTCTTT. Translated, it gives CASSSTYRAFF.

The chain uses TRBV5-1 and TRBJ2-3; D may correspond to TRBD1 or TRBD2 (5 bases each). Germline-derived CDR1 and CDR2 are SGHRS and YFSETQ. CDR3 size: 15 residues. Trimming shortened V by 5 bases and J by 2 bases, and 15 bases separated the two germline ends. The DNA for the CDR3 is TGCGCCAGCAGGACGGCGTGGGGGAACACAGATACGCAGTATTTT. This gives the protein CASRTAWGNTDTQYF.

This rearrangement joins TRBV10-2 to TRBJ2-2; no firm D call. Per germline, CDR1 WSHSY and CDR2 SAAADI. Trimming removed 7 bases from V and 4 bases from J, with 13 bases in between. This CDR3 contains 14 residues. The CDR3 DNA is TGCGCCAGCACATCTGGACGGCTCACCGGGGAGCTGTTTTTT. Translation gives CASTSGRLTGELFF.